This T cell receptor (beta chain) was sequenced for a study of human T cells and chemical hapten exposure (dated by TCRdb to about 2021). Describing the broader study: For sensitization, 2% DPC in acetone was applied to a roughly 2 cm by roughly 2 cm area of upper inner arm skin. Weekly therapeutic DPC doses were additionally applied to the scalp of patients throughout the roughly 26-week study period. Under 30 alopecia patients gave blood for TCR sequencing at one to four time points (pre-sensitization, 2, 6 and 24 weeks). The libraries were sequenced as a pool, and the TCR yield per sample differed mostly because of small variations in library volumes within the pool. Blood samples were taken from patients before sensitization (week 0) and at 2, 6 and about 24 weeks after DPC sensitization. This study followed changes in the peripheral blood TCR repertoire in vivo during primary and secondary sensitization of alopecia patients to the hapten diphenylcyclopropenone (DPC). The patient cohort, mostly female, included alopecia areata with under or over 50% scalp involvement, alopecia totalis and alopecia universalis. Patch testing was performed on the upper back with Finn chambers containing 0.01% DPC, and the patch tests were scored after 6 days according to International Contact Dermatitis Research Group standards. The full study reports these points: Expanded TCRs formed significantly more large CDR3 similarity clusters than pre-sensitization or healthy control sets, consistent with antigen-driven responses. Repeated subsampling changed both the strength of the expansion versus patch-test correlation and the threshold at which that correlation became significant. DPC sensitization did not change the number of TCRs with a frequency above 1 in 1000, and there was no evidence of changes in global repertoire structure. All patients had alopecia, a presumed autoimmune disease, so their immune response might differ from that of healthy individuals. The number of PT1 expanded TCRs positively correlated with patch test score, significant at thresholds 8, 16 and 32 but not 4.

A few counts support this clonotype. The clone's antigen remains unknown. No quality values exist for individual bases; no much larger clone is one base distant. This specimen's time point label, per the study, means: pre-sensitization, week 0. The sample's treatment or condition label, decoded: therapeutic diphenylcyclopropenone sensitization with weekly scalp DPC. At each patch-test visit, blood was drawn before the patch test was applied. Eligible patients were aged 18 to 70, diagnosed with alopecia, deemed suitable for DPC therapy, and excluded if pregnant. Unfractionated whole blood was collected in Tempus Blood RNA tubes, and total RNA was extracted from that blood. Library preparation used RACE. The instrument given in TCRdb is NextSeq 500. Library preparation attached unique molecular identifiers to individual cDNA molecules for quantitative, reproducible TCR counting. Both TCR alpha and TCR beta chains were sequenced from each blood RNA sample. In the paper's pipeline: A median of about 87,000 TCRs per sample was observed, with a range of 23,224 to 690,600. The Decombinator software suite was used to annotate the V, J and CDR3 of the TCR reads. To make PS versus PT1 abundance plots, every sample was subsampled to the same number of TCRs (28,000). Expanded TCRs were defined as absent before sensitization and observed at least eight times at the 2-week time point. Using fastp trimming at Q25 and MiXCR clonotype assembly, TCRdb reanalyzed the public sequencing data and kept in-frame beta chains. Merged by CDR3 protein, the rows form single entries marked with the most common genes and DNA. The V and J calls and clone size come from TCRdb's table, not from the authors' own analysis. This sample holds 380,000 or so distinct CDR3 sequences; around 5% were observed only once. 7% to 10% of the sample comes from the top ten.

After removal of 5 bases from V and 0 bases from J, the junction retains 6 bases not matched to a gene. The germline V gene (reference sequence) sets CDR1 to DFQATT and CDR2 to SNEGSKA. From its cysteine to its phenylalanine, the CDR3 spans 15 amino acids. Only CDR3 DNA remains: 45 bases, in frame from the first base. The chain is assembled from TRBV20-1 and TRBJ1-1, with 10 junctional bases fitting TRBD1. The sample here was whole blood, taken in connection with sensitization to the hapten diphenylcyclopropenone (DPC). The receptor was derived from a woman aged 18 to 35 with alopecia areata. Some clones in this sample may be carry-over from other donors' samples. The nucleotide sequence reads as follows: TGCAGTGCTCCCCGGGACAGGGGAGTGAACACTGAAGCTTTCTTT. Translated, this is CSAPRDRGVNTEAFF.